This TCR beta chain was sequenced in a study of identical twins. TCRdb independently ran MiXCR on the 5' RACE reads; one entry per CDR3 protein. The sample holds more than 400,000 distinct CDR3 sequences; 13% to 15% are singletons and the top ten take 0.44%. This CDR3 is 15 amino acids long. Germline loops: CDR1 SGHRS, CDR2 YFSETQ. V was trimmed by 0 bases and J by 2 bases, leaving 11 bases between them. Findings and limits, study-wide: Cord blood beta clonotypes that were abundant carried fewer insertions, and memory repertoires showed no such trend. A partial confounding effect on zero-insertion analyses could come from invariant MAIT and iNKT cells.

As regards this clonotype: Its antigen is unidentified.

These sequences were also reported in another study, on yellow fever vaccine responses in identical twins.

This clonotype was obtained from a woman aged 18-30 years in good health. The V and J genes are TRBV5-1 and TRBJ2-5; D might be TRBD1 or TRBD2, each matching 5 bases. Sequenced sample: CD4+ T cells sorted from blood. The CDR3 sequence: CASSLAVGVQETQYF. CDR3 DNA sequence: TGCGCCAGCAGCTTGGCGGTGGGGGTACAAGAGACCCAGTACTTC.